The clone carrying this T cell receptor (beta chain) appeared many times. Its antigen is unidentified. Germline assignment: CDR1 MDHEN and CDR2 SYDVKM. Trimming pared 8 bases from V and 4 bases from J, leaving 20 bases between. The CDR3 contains 15 residues. This specimen comes from a study of T cells in Graves' hyperthyroidism and ophthalmopathy. Findings of the study overall: Ophthalmopathy got predicted by the model a median 6.5 months before its onset. Ophthalmopathy cases were set apart from stable hyperthyroidism by a 13 V-J model.

The TCR beta CDR3 regions underwent amplification using RNA transcripts as the source. The TCR CDR3 was amplified in a first-round RT-PCR using the HTBI primer set. In TCRdb, the multiplex PCR reads were re-called with MiXCR into one record per CDR3 protein. The sample has over 150,000 distinct CDR3 sequences; over 15% are singletons. The TCR comes from a woman between 50 and 59 years old with Graves' hyperthyroidism. The specimen was blood. The chain couples TRBV28 to TRBJ1-1; TRBD1 might be the D (6 bases). CDR3 protein: CASAINTGILTEAFF. CDR3 coding DNA: TGTGCCAGCGCAATTAACACAGGGATCCTCACTGAAGCTTTCTTT.